The 28 T cell receptor beta chains below were found in one sample sequenced in a study of beta chain features in type 1 diabetes (dated by TCRdb to the late 2010s). On the study overall, not on this receptor specifically: In all four CD4+ subsets, TCRB CDR3 length was moderately but significantly shorter in type 1 diabetes patients.

The library was made by the immunoSEQ multiplex PCR assay. The entire amount of isolated RNA was reverse transcribed using the High Capacity cDNA Reverse Transcription Kit, so the sequenced TCRB transcripts were expressed ones. Imported from immuneACCESS, the table was reduced by TCRdb to in-frame sequences with V and J called. These copies leave out some clones; in studies compared against another copy, an unresolved V gene accounts for under half, and the cause of the remainder is not known. This sample gives around 150,000 clones in total; 7.5% to 9.5% of them show up just once. Clones ranked in the top ten supply around 0.5% of the sample. The antigens for these receptors are not known. Sequencing input: central memory CD4+ T cells from blood. Receptors originate from a woman under 30 with type 1 diabetes.

The chain is built from TRBV9 and TRBJ2-7, with 11 bases aligning to TRBD2. V lost 3 bases, J lost 3 bases, and 5 bases stayed unmatched. The CDR3 totals 15 residues. CDR1 and CDR2 (germline): SGDLS, YYNGEE. The CDR3 protein is CASSETSGGFYEQYF. As DNA, the CDR3 is TGTGCCAGCAGCGAAACTAGCGGGGGTTTCTACGAGCAGTACTTC.

This clone was observed a handful of times. The CDR3 nucleotides are TGTGCCGGGGGAGGGGGTGGATACACCGGGGAGCTGTTTTTT. Translation gives CAGGGGGYTGELFF. This sequence joins TRBV6-5 and TRBJ2-2; perhaps TRBD2 as D (7 bases). The CDR3 is 14 amino acids. In germline, CDR1 is MNHEY, CDR2 SVGAGI. V was shortened by 11 bases and J by 3 bases, with 16 bases between the two germline ends.

CDR3 loop: CASSRDSVTYYTF. In DNA form, the CDR3 reads TGTGCCAGCAGTCGGGACAGCGTCACTTACTACACCTTC. The chain has TRBV27 and TRBJ1-2, with TRBD1 matching over 7 bases. The CDR3 runs 13 residues. Germline assignment: CDR1 MNHEY and CDR2 SMNVEV (reference sequence). V gave up 5 bases and J gave up 10 bases; unmatched junction bases: 10.

In this sample, this clone turned up a few times. The V gene is TRBV7-3, the J gene TRBJ2-2; D is uncertain. CDR1 SGHTA and CDR2 FQGTGA come from the germline V gene. Deletions cut 5 bases from V and 3 bases from J, with 7 bases between. The CDR3 is 13 amino acids. The CDR3 sequence is CASSPTYTGELFF. The CDR3 DNA is TGTGCCAGCAGCCCTACCTACACCGGGGAGCTGTTTTTT. The full variable domain, rest sourced from reference TRBV7-3 and TRBJ2-2, is GAGVSQTPSNKVTEKGKYVELRCDPISGHTALYWYRQSLGQGPEFLIYFQGTGAADDSGLPNDRFFAVRPEGSVSTLKIQRTERGDSAVYLCASSPTYTGELFFGEGSRLTVL.

Only a few counts were recorded for this clone. The rearrangement joins TRBV29-1 to TRBJ2-7, with D unresolved. CDR3 length: 13 residues. V shed 7 bases and J shed 4 bases, with 17 bases lying between them. CDR1 is SQVTM and CDR2 is ANQGSEA in the germline V gene. The CDR3, as DNA: TGCAGCGCGGCGACGGGTTCAGAATACGAGCAGTACTTC. Its protein product is CSAATGSEYEQYF.

In this sample, this clone turned up a few times. This sequence joins TRBV7-2 and TRBJ2-4; possibly TRBD2 for D (6 bases). The CDR3 has 13 residues. Per germline, CDR1 SGHTA and CDR2 FQGNSA. Deletions cut 1 base from V and 9 bases from J, with 10 bases between. CDR3 residues: CASSLEEGGIQYF. CDR3 in DNA: TGTGCCAGCAGCTTAGAGGAGGGAGGCATTCAGTACTTC.

This clone was detected a few times. The chain uses TRBV7-6 and TRBJ2-7; the D gene is possibly TRBD1 (6 bases). The CDR3 consists of 14 residues. V lost 2 bases and J lost 7, with 15 bases in between. Germline V gene lookup returns CDR1 SGHVS and CDR2 FNYEAQ. The CDR3 is CASSLLDSPGEQYF. The CDR3 DNA sequence: TGTGCCAGCAGCTTATTGGACAGTCCAGGGGAGCAGTACTTC.

The chain uses TRBV5-1 and TRBJ2-5, with a tentative D call TRBD2 (5 bases). With 3 bases removed from V and 4 bases from J, the gap between germline ends came to 16 bases. Germline lookup yields CDR1 SGHRS and CDR2 YFSETQ. The CDR3 has 15 amino acids. The CDR3 coding sequence is TGCGCCAGCAGCTGGTCCTCTTCTAGCAGAGAGACCCAGTACTTC. The encoded protein is CASSWSSSSRETQYF.

This clone was seen a handful of times. CDR3 loop: CASSPLAGGLKRDTQYF. In nucleotides, the CDR3 is TGTGCCAGCAGTCCTCTCGCGGGTGGGCTAAAGCGGGATACGCAGTATTTT. The chain couples TRBV28 to TRBJ2-3, with D maybe TRBD2 (5 bases). V was clipped by 5 bases and J by 6 bases, with 24 bases between them. Germline V gene lookup returns CDR1 MDHEN and CDR2 SYDVKM. There are 17 residues in the CDR3.

The chain links TRBV6-6 to TRBJ2-2; 12 nucleotides align to TRBD2. V was pared by 0 bases and J by 4 bases, with 0 bases of the junction left unmatched. Germline CDR1 and CDR2: MNHNY and SVGAGI (reference sequence). CDR3 length: 16 residues. The chain's CDR3 is CASSYSTSGSTGELFF. CDR3 bases: TGTGCCAGCAGTTACTCGACTAGCGGGAGCACCGGGGAGCTGTTTTTT.

This clone was found a few times. This CDR3 is also generated by other DNA sequences in the sample. The chain employs TRBV5-6 and TRBJ2-6; D remains unclear. Germline V gene data show CDR1 as SGHDT and CDR2 as YYEEEE. Trimming shortened V by 2 bases and J by 3 bases, and 6 bases separated the two germline ends. The length of the CDR3 is 14 residues. CDR3 amino acids: CASSLRSGANVLTF. The CDR3 coding sequence is TGTGCCAGCAGCTTACGGAGTGGGGCCAACGTCCTGACTTTC.

V is TRBV4-2 and J is TRBJ1-2, with TRBD1 matching 7 bases. Germline V CDR1 and CDR2: LGHNA, YNFKEQ. The CDR3 totals 15 residues. Trimming at V came to 0 bases and at J to 7 bases, leaving 8 bases not matched to a gene. For the CDR3, the DNA is TGTGCCAGCAGCCAAGAGTCAACTCCAGGGGGTGGCTACACCTTC. Its protein product is CASSQESTPGGGYTF.

This clone was recorded a few times. The rearrangement links TRBV5-1 to TRBJ2-1; TRBD2 agrees at 10 bases. There are 13 residues in the CDR3. Germline loops: CDR1 SGHRS, CDR2 YFSETQ. V lost 8 bases and J lost 6; bases outside the gene matches: 5. The CDR3 protein is CASQREGLNEQFF. CDR3 DNA: TGCGCCAGTCAGCGGGAGGGCCTCAATGAGCAGTTCTTC. The complete variable domain, with remaining parts taken from reference TRBV5-1 and TRBJ2-1, reads KAGVTQTPRYLIKTRGQQVTLSCSPISGHRSVSWYQQTPGQGLQFLFEYFSETQRNKGNFPGRFSGRQFSNSRSEMNVSTLELGDSALYLCASQREGLNEQFFGPGTRLTVL.

The chain recombines TRBV7-9 with TRBJ2-5, with TRBD1 identical over 11 bases. The CDR3 has 15 residues. CDR1 is SEHNR, CDR2 FQNEAQ, per germline (reference sequence). The junction had 5 bases not matched to a gene; V was cut back by 3 bases and J by 5 bases. CDR3 amino acids: CASSLGQGVPETQYF. The CDR3 region has the DNA TGTGCCAGCAGCTTGGGACAGGGGGTACCGGAGACCCAGTACTTC.

The rearrangement joins TRBV20-1 to TRBJ2-1; D is uncertain. The germline V gene has CDR1 DFQATT and CDR2 SNEGSKA (reference sequence). CDR3 length: 11 amino acids. V gave up 0 bases and J gave up 13 bases, with 10 bases separating them. The CDR3 nucleotides are TGCAGTGCTAGAGATCAGGCGACCCAGTTCTTC. This encodes CSARDQATQFF.

This chain links TRBV5-1 with TRBJ2-7; 10 nucleotides align to TRBD2. The CDR3 runs to 14 residues. Looked up from germline, CDR1 is SGHRS and CDR2 is YFSETQ. Trimming at V came to 5 bases and at J to 4 bases, leaving 6 bases not matched to a gene. CDR3 residues: CASRSGLADYEQYF. CDR3 in DNA: TGCGCCAGCAGGTCTGGACTAGCGGATTACGAGCAGTACTTC.

This clone has only a few counts. This chain links TRBV5-4 with TRBJ2-6; D perhaps matches TRBD2 (5 bases). The germline gives CDR1 SGHNT, CDR2 YYREEE (reference sequence). With 2 bases removed from V and 0 bases from J, the gap between germline ends came to 6 bases. This CDR3 has 15 residues. The CDR3 DNA follows: TGTGCCAGCAGCTTTCGGGGCTCTGGGGCCAACGTCCTGACTTTC. It is translated as CASSFRGSGANVLTF.

The sample holds a few counts of this clone. CDR3 nucleotides: TGTGCCACCCGACAGCCAAACACAGATACGCAGTATTTT. Its protein is CATRQPNTDTQYF. This rearrangement joins TRBV28 to TRBJ2-3; tentative D call: TRBD1 (5 bases). The CDR3 loop spans 13 amino acids. Germline CDR1 MDHEN, CDR2 SYDVKM. Trimming stripped 10 bases from V and 2 bases from J, with 13 bases between. Based on the CDR3 plus reference TRBV28 and TRBJ2-3, the full variable domain is DVKVTQSSRYLVKRTGEKVFLECVQDMDHENMFWYRQDPGLGLRLIYFSYDVKMKEKGDIPEGYSVSREKKERFSLILESASTNQTSMYLCATRQPNTDTQYFGPGTRLTVL.

V usage is TRBV4-1 and J usage is TRBJ2-5; 10 bases are shared with TRBD2. V trimming: 0 bases; J trimming: 5 bases; junction bases outside the gene matches: 6. The V gene's germline CDR1 is MGHRA and CDR2 YSYEKL. CDR3 length equals 16 residues. The CDR3 reads CASSQDRLAGVETQYF. The CDR3 DNA reads TGCGCCAGCAGCCAAGATAGGCTAGCGGGGGTGGAGACCCAGTACTTC.

This clone has only one observation. The J gene is TRBJ2-7, the V gene TRBV5-4, with TRBD1 matching 7 bases. CDR1 SGHNT and CDR2 YYREEE come from the germline V gene (reference sequence). The CDR3 has 13 amino acids. Losses at the gene ends were 1 base for V and 2 bases for J; bases not matched to a gene: 0. The CDR3 region is CASSLTGAYEQYF. The CDR3 nucleotides are TGTGCCAGCAGCTTGACAGGGGCCTACGAGCAGTACTTC. Full variable domain (remainder filled in from reference TRBV5-4 and TRBJ2-7): ETGVTQSPTHLIKTRGQQVTLRCSSQSGHNTVSWYQQALGQGPQFIFQYYREEENGRGNFPPRFSGLQFPNYSSELNVNALELDDSALYLCASSLTGAYEQYFGPGTRLTVT.

The rearrangement links TRBV9 to TRBJ2-3; 9 nucleotides line up with TRBD2. The J segment lost 3 bases and the V segment lost 0 bases, leaving 2 bases of the junction unmatched. Germline V gene lookup returns CDR1 SGDLS and CDR2 YYNGEE. This CDR3 comprises 15 residues. This CDR3 is CASSVGLAETDTQYF. CDR3 sequence (DNA): TGTGCCAGCAGCGTAGGACTAGCGGAAACAGATACGCAGTATTTT.

The rearrangement joins TRBV7-2 to TRBJ2-3; 7 bases are shared with TRBD2. This CDR3 has 15 residues. V dropped 4 bases and J dropped 4; count of bases not matched to a gene: 8. Germline values: CDR1 SGHTA, CDR2 FQGNSA. As DNA, the CDR3 is TGTGCCAGCAGCTGGGGACTACGGGGGGCAGATACGCAGTATTTT. As protein: CASSWGLRGADTQYF.

In its sample, this clone was seen a few times. This chain joins TRBV2 and TRBJ1-4; 9 nucleotides agree with TRBD1. V trimming: 5 bases; J trimming: 8 bases; junction bases outside the gene matches: 6. The germline V gene has CDR1 SNHLY and CDR2 FYNNEI. There are 14 residues in the CDR3. The CDR3 DNA sequence: TGTGCCAGCAGTACCAGGACAGGGGACGAAAAACTGTTTTTT. Translating gives CASSTRTGDEKLFF.

The CDR3 DNA is TGCGCCAGCAGCCAAGATCCGGGACTAAATTACCAAGAGACCCAGTACTTC. Amino acid sequence: CASSQDPGLNYQETQYF. The chain joins TRBV4-3 to TRBJ2-5; 7 bases are a match to TRBD2. The ends lost 0 bases at V and 0 bases at J; junction bases unmatched: 7. The CDR3 runs to 17 residues. The V gene's germline CDR1 is LGHNA and CDR2 YSLEER.

The V call is TRBV28, the J call TRBJ2-3, with 10 bases aligning to TRBD1. V shed 5 bases and J 6 bases; nucleotides not matched to a gene: 11. This CDR3 spans 16 amino acids. Per germline, CDR1 MDHEN and CDR2 SYDVKM. The CDR3 nucleotides read TGTGCCAGCAGTCGACAGGGGGCAAACCCTGTGGATACGCAGTATTTT. Translating it yields CASSRQGANPVDTQYF. Combining the CDR3 with reference TRBV28 and TRBJ2-3 gives the whole variable domain DVKVTQSSRYLVKRTGEKVFLECVQDMDHENMFWYRQDPGLGLRLIYFSYDVKMKEKGDIPEGYSVSREKKERFSLILESASTNQTSMYLCASSRQGANPVDTQYFGPGTRLTVL.

The rearrangement uses TRBV29-1 and TRBJ2-7; D is perhaps TRBD2 (7 bases). Trimming pared 4 bases from V and 7 bases from J, leaving 11 bases between. The germline V gene encodes CDR1 SQVTM and CDR2 ANQGSEA. The CDR3 consists of 11 residues. The DNA for the CDR3 is TGCAGCGTTGGAAGGGGGGGGGAGCAGTACTTC. It encodes CSVGRGGEQYF.

The chain employs TRBV7-2 and TRBJ1-3; D gene unclear. This CDR3 contains 12 residues. V lost 1 base and J lost 14, with 12 bases in between. CDR1 SGHTA and CDR2 FQGNSA come from the germline V gene. The CDR3 coding sequence is TGTGCCAGCAGCTTAGATCTTGGCCCATTATATTTT. Protein: CASSLDLGPLYF.

This chain links TRBV4-3 with TRBJ1-1; D might be TRBD1 (6 bases). The CDR3 is made up of 14 amino acids. Between the trimmed V and J ends, which lost 0 bases and 6 bases, there was a span of 11 bases. The V gene's germline CDR1 is LGHNA and CDR2 YSLEER. CDR3 amino acids: CASSQDTGYSEAFF. CDR3 bases: TGCGCCAGCAGCCAAGATACAGGGTATTCTGAAGCTTTCTTT.